The present TCR beta chain was sequenced within a study of blood T cell repertoires in COVID-19 (dated by TCRdb to between 2020 and 2021). About the investigation overall: Samples from collaborators originated in the United States, Italy and Spain and spanned both the acute and convalescent phases of COVID-19. The repertoires were released in a freely available public database meant as a resource for research on the immune response to SARS-CoV-2. Subjects who had been exposed to COVID-19, were actively infected with it, or had recovered from it provided the deeply sampled blood TCRbeta repertoires that made up the dataset. Samples came from the ongoing ImmuneRACE study (first 160 participants) plus 1,254 subjects from 6 global collaborators. HLA class I and class II types, where available, came from metadata supplied by the sample provider rather than from assay-based typing. Sample metadata almost always included a de-identified subject ID, COVID-19 status, age in years and sex. The prospective study material was composed of cDNA or gDNA derived from T cells, B-cell-depleted T cells, or PBMCs.

About this clone: Its cognate antigen has yet to be identified. Base-call qualities are not available, and no considerably larger clone is one nucleotide away.

Enrolling through a virtual design, the prospective study's participants ranged in age from roughly 18 to 95 years and lived across around 25 United States geographic areas. Cohort assignment in the prospective study relied on participant-reported clinical history from a screening survey and a study questionnaire. For ImmuneRACE Cohort 3, a participant was defined as recovered based on two consecutive negative NP/OP PCR tests, clearance by a healthcare professional, or resolution of symptoms. Each participant in the prospective study had whole blood, serum and a nasopharyngeal or oropharyngeal swab collected by mobile phlebotomists. Participants in the prospective study had the option to provide additional blood draws and questionnaires over a 2-month period. Prospective study blood samples were shipped either frozen or at room temperature before DNA extraction. The immunoSEQ Assay, a bias-controlled multiplex PCR, was used to amplify TCRbeta CDR3 regions from genomic DNA. In the paper's pipeline: Nucleated cell counts per sample were estimated from amplification of reference gene primers within the assay. Sequence reads were collapsed and filtered to measure the absolute abundance of every unique TCRbeta CDR3 rearrangement. Productive Simpson clonality was computed per sample as the square root of Simpson's diversity index over productive rearrangements. The immuneACCESS repertoire file appears here via TCRdb, limited to in-frame rearrangements. These files lack a portion of the clones; in checked studies, under half of the deficit traces to unresolved V genes, and the cause of the others is not known. V and J calls and clone size are those listed in that table; D and trimming were worked out from the DNA. The sample includes some 270,000 clones, with roughly 91% observed a single time. The top ten constitute roughly 1.9% of the sample.

The germline V gene supplies CDR1 SGHTA and CDR2 FQGTGA. V loses 1 base at its end and J loses 2 bases; junction bases beyond the gene matches: 4. The CDR3 goes from the cysteine to the phenylalanine over 15 residues. The read is trimmed to its CDR3 DNA, 45 bases read in frame from base 1. General findings and caveats noted by the study authors: The amount of clinical and demographic metadata varied by source and participant and was provided uncurated.

This receptor was identified in an older woman who had recovered from COVID-19. Sequenced sample: PBMCs or T cells enriched from blood (not recorded which). The V and J genes are TRBV7-3 and TRBJ1-2; TRBD1 lines up with 7 middle nucleotides. The CDR3 has the sequence CASSLKGQNNYGYTF. The sequence in DNA is TGTGCCAGCAGCTTAAAGGGACAGAACAACTATGGCTACACCTTC.